This T cell receptor (beta chain) is from a study of blood T cell repertoires in COVID-19. The overall study: Whether acute or convalescent, the COVID-19 samples came from the United States, Italy and Spain. Nucleic acid was either cDNA or gDNA, and it came from T cells, B-cell-depleted T cells, or PBMCs.

The V end lost 3 bases, the J end lost 0 bases, and 20 bases lay between the germline ends. This CDR3 spans 18 amino acids. The germline gives CDR1 SEHNR, CDR2 FQNEAQ (reference sequence). Original analysis: Amplifying reference gene primers gave estimates of nucleated cell counts. The table came from immunoSEQ multiplex PCR; TCRdb's copy has only in-frame clones and leaves some out. V and J calls plus clone size are reproduced from that table; the DNA served to infer D and trimming. The table has around 300,000 clones, approximately 88% seen once. The gene calls are TRBV7-9 and TRBJ1-1; D remains unclear. Sequenced input: peripheral blood. The source of this sequence is a woman aged 50 to 60 with active or convalescent COVID-19. The CDR3 loop is CASSFNPQRQALNTEAFF. For the CDR3, the DNA is TGTGCCAGCAGCTTCAACCCTCAACGTCAGGCTCTGAACACTGAAGCTTTCTTT.